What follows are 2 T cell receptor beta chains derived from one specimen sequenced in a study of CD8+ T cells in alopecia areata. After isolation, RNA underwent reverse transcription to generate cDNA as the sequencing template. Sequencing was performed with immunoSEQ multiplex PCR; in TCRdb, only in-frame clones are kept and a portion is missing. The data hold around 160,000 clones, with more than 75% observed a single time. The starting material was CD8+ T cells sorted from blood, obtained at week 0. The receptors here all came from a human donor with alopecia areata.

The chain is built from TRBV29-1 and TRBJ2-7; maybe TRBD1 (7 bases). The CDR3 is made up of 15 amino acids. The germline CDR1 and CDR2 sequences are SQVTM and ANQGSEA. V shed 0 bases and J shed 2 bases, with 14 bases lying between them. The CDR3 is CSVEDQGGTAYEQYF. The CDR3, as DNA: TGCAGCGTTGAAGATCAAGGAGGGACAGCCTACGAGCAGTACTTC.

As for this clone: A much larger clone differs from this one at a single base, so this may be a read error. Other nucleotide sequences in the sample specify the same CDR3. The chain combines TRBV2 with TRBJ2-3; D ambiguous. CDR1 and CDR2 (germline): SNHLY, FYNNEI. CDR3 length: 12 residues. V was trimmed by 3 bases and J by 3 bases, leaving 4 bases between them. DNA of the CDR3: TGTGCCAGCAGTGACAGAACAGATACGCAGTATTTT. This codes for CASSDRTDTQYF.